The 21 T cell receptor beta chains below all came from one sample that was sequenced in a study of cytomegalovirus exposure and HLA in healthy donors. The PCR ran on 60 Vbeta and 13 Jbeta primers. Sequencing was performed with immunoSEQ multiplex PCR; in TCRdb, only in-frame clones are kept and a portion is missing. The table includes tens of thousands of clones, more than 65% detected once. Sample: PBMCs. These receptors all come from a woman under 40 in good health and CMV-seronegative.

A word on this clone: One junction end does not reproduce the germline sequence, and a read error may be involved. V gene TRBV7-9 combines with J gene TRBJ1-3; TRBD1 matches at 7 bases. The CDR3 contains 16 residues. Germline CDR1 is SEHNR and CDR2 is FQNEAQ (reference sequence). In DNA form, the CDR3 reads TGTTCCAGCAGCTTAGACAGGGCAAGCTCTGGAAACACCATATATTTT. Its protein is CSSSLDRASSGNTIYF.

The chain has TRBV18 and TRBJ2-3; no clear D gene. With 6 bases removed from V and 0 bases from J, the gap between germline ends came to 4 bases. This CDR3 region has 12 residues. Per the germline V gene, CDR1 is KGHSH and CDR2 is LQKENI. In DNA form, the CDR3 reads TGTGCCAGCTCGGCTAGCACAGATACGCAGTATTTT. Its protein product is CASSASTDTQYF. Complete variable domain (other parts from reference TRBV18 and TRBJ2-3): NAGVMQNPRHLVRRRGQEARLRCSPMKGHSHVYWYRQLPEEGLKFMVYLQKENIIDESGMPKERFSAEFPKEGPSILRIQQVVRGDSAAYFCASSASTDTQYFGPGTRLTVL.

The rearrangement uses TRBV6-6 and TRBJ2-1; D not resolved. Germline lookup yields CDR1 MNHNY and CDR2 SVGAGI (reference sequence). V gave up 8 bases and J gave up 5 bases, with 13 bases separating them. The CDR3 contains 13 residues. The CDR3 sequence is CASERRLDNEQFF. CDR3 in DNA: TGTGCCAGCGAAAGGAGACTCGACAATGAGCAGTTCTTC.

This clone was detected a few times. The gene calls are TRBV9 and TRBJ1-1, with no clear D. This CDR3 has 13 amino acids. V shed 2 bases and J shed 5 bases, with 10 bases lying between them. From germline, CDR1 is SGDLS and CDR2 YYNGEE. The CDR3 sequence is CASSVGVITEAFF. The DNA for the CDR3 is TGTGCCAGCAGCGTCGGGGTAATTACTGAAGCTTTCTTT.

This clone occurred a few times. The chain is built from TRBV11-3 and TRBJ1-2, with D hard to call. V was shortened by 5 bases and J by 2 bases, with 12 bases between the two germline ends. The CDR3 is 14 amino acids. The germline gives CDR1 SGHNT, CDR2 YENEEA. The CDR3 loop is CASSLRGGNYGYTF. In DNA, the CDR3 is TGTGCCAGCAGCCTACGTGGAGGGAACTATGGCTACACCTTC.

In regard to this clone: The sample contains more than one DNA sequence encoding this CDR3. The rearrangement links TRBV10-3 to TRBJ1-1, with D tentatively TRBD1 (6 bases). This CDR3 has 15 residues. Trimming pared 2 bases from V and 11 bases from J, leaving 21 bases between. From germline, CDR1 is ENHRY and CDR2 SYGVKD. The CDR3 is CAISEPQQGSLAAFF. CDR3 DNA: TGTGCCATCAGTGAGCCACAACAGGGTAGCCTTGCGGCTTTCTTT.

The gene calls are TRBV20-1 and TRBJ2-7; possibly TRBD1 for D (5 bases). Trimming pared 6 bases from V and 4 bases from J, leaving 10 bases between. Germline V gene sequence: CDR1 DFQATT, CDR2 SNEGSKA (reference sequence). The CDR3 is made up of 11 amino acids. The CDR3 here is CSANRQYEQYF. The CDR3 nucleotides read TGCAGTGCCAACCGACAGTACGAGCAGTACTTC.

The chain joins TRBV7-3 to TRBJ2-2, with 7 positions matching TRBD2. Germline lookup yields CDR1 SGHTA and CDR2 FQGTGA. The CDR3 consists of 15 residues. V shed 5 bases, J shed 4 bases, and the junction held 7 bases outside the gene matches. DNA of the CDR3: TGTGCCAGCAGCGGGGGAGGGCCGGGCACCGGGGAGCTGTTTTTT. This gives the protein CASSGGGPGTGELFF.

Note on this clone: The junction shows a germline mismatch at one end, possibly a read error. This chain links TRBV7-9 with TRBJ1-1, with 7 bases identical to TRBD1. This CDR3 comprises 14 residues. Per the germline V gene, CDR1 is SEHNR and CDR2 is FQNEAQ (reference sequence). This chain's CDR3 is CASSLAQGGEIRIF. The DNA of the CDR3 is TGTGCCAGCAGCTTAGCGCAAGGGGGCGAAATTCGAATCTTT.

This chain uses TRBV30 with TRBJ1-1; D not certain. Germline V gene sequence: CDR1 GTSNPN, CDR2 SVGIG (reference sequence). Trimming stripped 4 bases from V and 3 bases from J, with 15 bases between. The CDR3 is 14 amino acids. CDR3 loop: CAWILPEGDTEAFF. The CDR3 nucleotides read TGTGCCTGGATCCTCCCCGAGGGAGACACTGAAGCTTTCTTT.

The chain joins TRBV6-5 to TRBJ1-1; D unresolved. From germline, CDR1 is MNHEY and CDR2 SVGAGI. The CDR3 runs 13 residues. V was clipped by 8 bases and J by 11 bases, with 21 bases between them. CDR3 sequence reads: CASGLDLSPIAFF. CDR3 DNA: TGTGCCAGCGGTTTGGACTTATCCCCGATTGCTTTCTTT.

This clone has more than one count but fewer than ten. The chain carries TRBV11-2 and TRBJ2-6; 10 bases are shared with TRBD2. Per the germline V gene, CDR1 is SGHAT and CDR2 is FQNNGV. CDR3 length: 17 amino acids. Trimming at V came to 3 bases and at J to 3 bases, leaving 5 bases not matched to a gene. For the CDR3, the DNA is TGTGCCAGCAGCTTCAAGCGGGGGGGCCGTGGGGCCAACGTCCTGACTTTC. It translates to CASSFKRGGRGANVLTF.

The chain recombines TRBV19 with TRBJ1-2; D call uncertain. The germline gives CDR1 LNHDA, CDR2 SQIVND (reference sequence). V gave up 5 bases and J gave up 3 bases, with 10 bases separating them. The CDR3 totals 13 residues. The CDR3 sequence: CASSLRTDYGYTF. CDR3 nucleotide sequence: TGTGCCAGTAGTCTTCGGACTGACTATGGCTACACCTTC.

The chain carries TRBV5-1 and TRBJ2-3; 8 bases line up with TRBD2. V lost 4 bases, J lost 6 bases, and 7 bases stayed unmatched. Germline V gene data show CDR1 as SGHRS and CDR2 as YFSETQ. This CDR3 comprises 14 residues. The CDR3 is CASSPGGVGDTQYF. CDR3 nucleotide sequence: TGCGCCAGCAGCCCGGGAGGGGTCGGGGATACGCAGTATTTT.

This chain uses TRBV6-1 with TRBJ2-3; TRBD2 agrees at 12 bases. CDR3 length: 18 residues. The V gene end was trimmed by 7 bases and the J gene end by 2 bases; junction bases not matched to a gene: 13. CDR1 and CDR2 (germline): MNHNS, SASEGT. CDR3 nucleotides: TGTGCCAGCAATGACCCGGCTAGCGGGAGGGCCATCACAGATACGCAGTATTTT. It encodes CASNDPASGRAITDTQYF.

The rearrangement links TRBV9 to TRBJ2-1; 9 nucleotides agree with TRBD1. CDR3 length: 15 residues. Unmatched junction bases numbered 9, after V lost 7 bases and J lost 4 bases. Germline V gene data show CDR1 as SGDLS and CDR2 as YYNGEE. DNA of the CDR3: TGTGCCAGCGGGCCAGGGACAGGGCTTTACAATGAGCAGTTCTTC. It encodes CASGPGTGLYNEQFF.

This clone was counted once. The rearrangement links TRBV10-3 to TRBJ1-1; tentatively, D is TRBD1 (6 bases). V was trimmed by 5 bases and J by 1 base, leaving 14 bases between them. In germline, CDR1 is ENHRY, CDR2 SYGVKD. CDR3 size: 15 residues. CDR3 in DNA: TGTGCCATCAGTACCGGACAAGGGGGGAACACTGAAGCTTTCTTT. Its protein product is CAISTGQGGNTEAFF.

The chain uses TRBV27 and TRBJ1-4; perhaps TRBD1 as D (5 bases). Germline assignment: CDR1 MNHEY and CDR2 SMNVEV (reference sequence). There are 12 residues in the CDR3. Trimming stripped 6 bases from V and 8 bases from J, with 10 bases between. CDR3 nucleotides: TGTGCCAGCAGCCTAGACAGAGAAAAACTGTTTTTT. It specifies CASSLDREKLFF. Together with reference TRBV27 and TRBJ1-4, the CDR3 gives the full variable domain: EAQVTQNPRYLITVTGKKLTVTCSQNMNHEYMSWYRQDPGLGLRQIYYSMNVEVTDKGDVPEGYKVSRKEKRNFPLILESPSPNQTSLYFCASSLDREKLFFGSGTQLSVL.

The chain employs TRBV30 and TRBJ1-1, with TRBD1 matching over 9 bases. Germline V gives CDR1 GTSNPN, CDR2 SVGIG (reference sequence). This CDR3 has 14 amino acids. The V and J ends lost 5 bases and 6 bases, in that order; junction bases with no gene match: 10. CDR3 in amino acids: CAWGSGTGWSEAFF. The CDR3 DNA reads as TGTGCCTGGGGCTCAGGGACAGGGTGGTCTGAAGCTTTCTTT.

The V call is TRBV20-1, the J call TRBJ1-1; D ambiguous. V lost 3 bases to trimming and J lost 6 bases, with 8 bases between them. The CDR3 sequence is 11 residues long. Per the germline V gene, CDR1 is DFQATT and CDR2 is SNEGSKA (reference sequence). CDR3 DNA: TGCAGTGCTAGCGAGACTGCTGAAGCTTTCTTT. This translates into CSASETAEAFF.

The J gene is TRBJ2-1, the V gene TRBV7-2; 11 positions agree with TRBD2. Per the germline V gene, CDR1 is SGHTA and CDR2 is FQGNSA. There are 16 residues in the CDR3. V shed 1 base, J shed 4 bases, and the junction held 3 bases outside the gene matches. The CDR3 nucleotides are TGTGCCAGCAGCTTAGTGACTAGCGGGACTTACAATGAGCAGTTCTTC. It specifies CASSLVTSGTYNEQFF.